This entry lists 9 T cell receptor beta chains sequenced from one sample in a study of cytomegalovirus exposure and HLA in healthy donors (dated by TCRdb to the late 2010s). The library relied on the immunoSEQ multiplex PCR assay. The multiplex PCR relied on a mix of 60 forward primers for TCR Vbeta segments and 13 reverse primers for TCR Jbeta segments. TCRdb took this table from immuneACCESS and kept in-frame rearrangements with V and J called. Such tables lack part of the clones; where checked against another copy, unresolved V genes explain under half of the gap, and the rest is unexplained. The sample table contains about 180,000 clones; only one count was recorded for about three quarters of them. More than 3% of the sample is in the top ten clones. The sample was PBMCs. The receptor source for this set is a woman aged 55-69 years in good health and CMV-seropositive.

The rearrangement joins TRBV19 to TRBJ2-3; tentatively, D is TRBD1 (6 bases). The ends were cut back, 7 bases at V and 0 bases at J, with 8 bases in the middle. CDR1 and CDR2 (germline): LNHDA, SQIVND (reference sequence). The CDR3 extends over 13 amino acids. As DNA, the CDR3 is TGTGCCAGTAAGGACAGTAGCACAGATACGCAGTATTTT. This gives the protein CASKDSSTDTQYF.

J is TRBJ1-4 and V is TRBV10-2, with D possibly being TRBD1 (6 bases). V was pared by 2 bases and J by 7 bases, with 11 bases between. The CDR3 length is 14 residues. Per germline, CDR1 WSHSY and CDR2 SAAADI. This chain's CDR3 is CASSEGTWREKLFF. In DNA, the CDR3 is TGCGCCAGCAGTGAGGGGACATGGCGTGAAAAACTGTTTTTT.

V usage is TRBV5-6 and J usage is TRBJ1-2, with a possible D match to TRBD1 (5 bases). The CDR3 totals 13 residues. Per germline, CDR1 SGHDT and CDR2 YYEEEE. Trimming stripped 5 bases from V and 4 bases from J, with 12 bases between. CDR3 DNA: TGTGCCAGCAGATCTACGGGGGTCTATGGCTACACCTTC. The encoded protein is CASRSTGVYGYTF.

The chain joins TRBV6-5 to TRBJ2-7, with a weak D call TRBD2 (6 bases). Trimming removed 5 bases at V and 0 bases at J, with 11 bases between. This CDR3 is 14 amino acids long. Per the germline V gene, CDR1 is MNHEY and CDR2 is SVGAGI. The CDR3 region is CASSPWRDSYEQYF. In DNA, the CDR3 is TGTGCCAGCAGTCCGTGGCGGGACTCCTACGAGCAGTACTTC.

This clone was found a few times. The V gene is TRBV14, the J gene TRBJ1-4, with a tentative D call TRBD1 (6 bases). Trimming took 5 bases from V and 7 from J, leaving 17 bases between them. Per germline, CDR1 SGHDN and CDR2 FVKESK. The CDR3 sequence is 15 residues long. This CDR3 reads CASSSPRGSFEKLFF. CDR3 sequence (DNA): TGTGCCAGCAGCTCGCCCAGGGGATCTTTTGAAAAACTGTTTTTT.

The V call is TRBV7-9, the J call TRBJ1-4, with 8 bases that match TRBD1. The CDR3 loop spans 15 amino acids. Germline values: CDR1 SEHNR, CDR2 FQNEAQ (reference sequence). With V trimmed by 7 bases and J by 4 bases, 8 bases remained unmatched. As DNA, the CDR3 is TGTGCCAGCACCTCAGGGGGCGTCGGTAATGAAAAACTGTTTTTT. It codes for CASTSGGVGNEKLFF.

The chain combines TRBV7-2 with TRBJ1-6; a weak D match, TRBD1 (6 bases). Germline CDR1 SGHTA, CDR2 FQGNSA. The CDR3 extends over 17 amino acids. The V end lost 7 bases, the J end lost 5 bases, and 21 bases lay between the germline ends. The CDR3 DNA sequence: TGTGCCAGCATCTTGGGTATTAGAGCAGGGGATAATTCACCCCTCCACTTT. As protein: CASILGIRAGDNSPLHF.

The chain uses TRBV5-1 and TRBJ2-3; TRBD2 agrees at 14 bases. J gave up 0 bases and V 3 bases, and 9 bases lay outside the gene matches. Germline CDR1 reads SGHRS; CDR2 reads YFSETQ. The CDR3 is 19 amino acids. The CDR3 sequence: CASSWTGTSGGTSTDTQYF. As DNA, the CDR3 is TGCGCCAGCAGCTGGACCGGGACTAGCGGGGGTACTAGCACAGATACGCAGTATTTT.

In this sample, this clone turned up once. The V gene is TRBV5-1, the J gene TRBJ2-7, with D possibly being TRBD1 (6 bases). Germline V gene lookup returns CDR1 SGHRS and CDR2 YFSETQ. The CDR3 is 16 residues long. V was cut by 0 bases and J by 2 bases, with 15 bases left in between. CDR3: CASSLDTGRGTYEQYF. CDR3 nucleotides: TGCGCCAGCAGCTTGGACACAGGCAGGGGTACCTACGAGCAGTACTTC.